These 29 T cell receptor beta chains were all obtained from the same sample, sequenced in a study of long-term antiretroviral therapy in people with HIV (dated by TCRdb to between 2022 and 2023). Sequencing of the TRB variable region was done with the immunoSEQ hsTCRB v3.0 assay at survey level resolution. TCRdb carries this immuneACCESS record with in-frame sequences only. Its versions omit some clonotypes, under half of them owing to an unresolved V gene in the studies checked, with the rest unexplained. In this sample the table shows about 20,000 clones, about 86% of which occur a single time. The biggest ten clones account for 4% to 5% of the sample. The sequencing here drew on unsorted PBMCs, taken 1.3 years after starting antiretroviral therapy. Receptors were obtained from a man in his sixties with HIV.

The CDR3 DNA sequence: TGCGCCAGCAGCTTGGGTCAGGAGGAAGAGACCCAGTACTTC. Translated, it gives CASSLGQEEETQYF. The rearrangement uses TRBV5-1 and TRBJ2-5, with D tentatively TRBD2 (5 bases). The germline V gene has CDR1 SGHRS and CDR2 YFSETQ. The CDR3 runs to 14 residues. V was clipped by 0 bases and J by 3 bases, with 9 bases between them. The full variable domain, rest sourced from reference TRBV5-1 and TRBJ2-5, is KAGVTQTPRYLIKTRGQQVTLSCSPISGHRSVSWYQQTPGQGLQFLFEYFSETQRNKGNFPGRFSGRQFSNSRSEMNVSTLELGDSALYLCASSLGQEEETQYFGPGTRLLVL.

As concerns this clone: Other DNA sequences within the sample encode an identical CDR3. The chain employs TRBV6-5 and TRBJ2-3; D unclear. Germline lookup yields CDR1 MNHEY and CDR2 SVGAGI. This CDR3 region has 13 residues. Trimming pared 2 bases from V and 3 bases from J, leaving 6 bases between. This CDR3 is CASSYPGTDTQYF. Here the CDR3 DNA reads TGTGCCAGCAGTTACCCAGGAACAGATACGCAGTATTTT.

This chain connects TRBV20-1 to TRBJ2-5; no firm D call. This CDR3 contains 10 residues. CDR1 is DFQATT, CDR2 SNEGSKA, per germline (reference sequence). V was pared by 1 base and J by 5 bases, with 2 bases between. The CDR3: CSARGETQYF. The CDR3 DNA reads TGCAGTGCTAGAGGGGAGACCCAGTACTTC.

This sequence joins TRBV19 and TRBJ2-1, with a tentative D call TRBD1 (6 bases). V was clipped by 5 bases and J by 2 bases, with 22 bases between them. From germline, CDR1 is LNHDA and CDR2 SQIVND (reference sequence). CDR3 length: 18 residues. DNA for the CDR3: TGTGCCAGTAGTGTAATATTCTTAACAGGGCTGCCCTACAATGAGCAGTTCTTC. Its translation: CASSVIFLTGLPYNEQFF.

The chain employs TRBV7-2 and TRBJ2-3, with D tentatively TRBD2 (6 bases). Germline CDR1 is SGHTA and CDR2 is FQGNSA. The CDR3 length is 13 residues. Between the trimmed V and J ends, which lost 5 bases and 12 bases, there was a span of 18 bases. CDR3 in DNA: TGTGCCAGCAGCCAGGCCCGGGACTCGCGACAGTATTTT. It translates to CASSQARDSRQYF. The variable domain in full, with the rest retrieved from reference TRBV7-2 and TRBJ2-3, is GAGVSQSPSNKVTEKGKDVELRCDPISGHTALYWYRQSLGQGLEFLIYFQGNSAPDKSGLPSDRFSAERTGGSVSTLTIQRTQQEDSAVYLCASSQARDSRQYFGPGTRLTVL.

V gene TRBV5-1 combines with J gene TRBJ2-1, with 9 bases fitting TRBD1. Germline lookup yields CDR1 SGHRS and CDR2 YFSETQ. V lost 0 bases and J lost 3; bases outside the gene matches: 7. The CDR3 has 17 residues. The CDR3 sequence: CASSLGTGESLYNEQFF. The CDR3, as DNA: TGCGCCAGCAGCTTGGGGACAGGGGAATCCCTCTACAATGAGCAGTTCTTC. Variable domain in full (rest from reference TRBV5-1 and TRBJ2-1): KAGVTQTPRYLIKTRGQQVTLSCSPISGHRSVSWYQQTPGQGLQFLFEYFSETQRNKGNFPGRFSGRQFSNSRSEMNVSTLELGDSALYLCASSLGTGESLYNEQFFGPGTRLTVL.

V is TRBV10-2 and J is TRBJ2-1; TRBD2 might be the D (6 bases). V gave up 10 bases and J gave up 3 bases, with 10 bases separating them. Germline lookup yields CDR1 WSHSY and CDR2 SAAADI. The CDR3 runs to 12 residues. CDR3 region: CATVTSYNEQFF. CDR3 nucleotide sequence: TGCGCCACCGTGACTAGCTACAATGAGCAGTTCTTC.

The chain recombines TRBV6-5 with TRBJ2-7, with 11 bases aligning to TRBD1. This CDR3 has 15 amino acids. V lost 2 bases, J lost 2 bases, and 2 bases stayed unmatched. CDR1 MNHEY and CDR2 SVGAGI come from the germline V gene. The CDR3 protein is CASSYRGQGAYEQYF. In DNA, the CDR3 is TGTGCCAGCAGTTACAGGGGACAGGGGGCCTACGAGCAGTACTTC.

This chain uses TRBV18 with TRBJ1-2; D is ambiguous. The CDR3 length is 17 residues. The V gene's germline CDR1 is KGHSH and CDR2 LQKENI. Trimming removed 3 bases from V and 8 bases from J, with 25 bases in between. CDR3 nucleotide sequence: TGTGCCAGCTCACCGCCCTCCGGGAACCTCGCTGGGCGCGGCTACACCTTC. Amino acid sequence: CASSPPSGNLAGRGYTF.

A note on this clone: At one boundary the junction diverges from the germline segment, which might be a read error. The chain uses TRBV6-8 and TRBJ1-3; D is undetermined. Germline V gene data show CDR1 as MNHGY and CDR2 as SAAAGT. This CDR3 is 10 amino acids long. The chain's CDR3 is CASTQKPLQF. The CDR3 nucleotides read TGTGCCAGCACACAAAAACCACTACAATTT.

The V and J genes are TRBV27 and TRBJ1-1; 7 bases fit TRBD1. From germline, CDR1 is MNHEY and CDR2 SMNVEV (reference sequence). The CDR3 totals 16 residues. V lost 6 bases and J lost 1; bases outside the gene matches: 11. As DNA, the CDR3 is TGTGCCAGCAGACAGACCGGGACAGCTTCGAACACTGAAGCTTTCTTT. Translated, it gives CASRQTGTASNTEAFF.

This clone has just one count. J is TRBJ2-3 and V is TRBV18; D is ambiguous. Trimming left V 0 bases short and J 2 bases short, with 3 bases between. Germline CDR1 reads KGHSH; CDR2 reads LQKENI. CDR3 length equals 13 residues. In nucleotides, the CDR3 is TGTGCCAGCTCACCACCAGTCACAGATACGCAGTATTTT. This codes for CASSPPVTDTQYF.

The rearrangement joins TRBV29-1 to TRBJ1-5; D is unresolved. The V gene lost 4 bases and the J gene lost 0 bases, with 7 bases spanning the gap. Per germline, CDR1 SQVTM and CDR2 ANQGSEA. The CDR3 is 13 residues long. CDR3 sequence: CSVVLASNQPQHF. The CDR3 DNA reads as TGCAGCGTTGTTCTGGCTAGCAATCAGCCCCAGCATTTT.

The CDR3 bases are TGTGCCAGCAGCTCCCCCCACCTGGGTGGGGGGGCATCAAATGAGCAGTTCTTC. This gives the protein CASSSPHLGGGASNEQFF. The chain employs TRBV7-2 and TRBJ2-1; D is perhaps TRBD2 (7 bases). The CDR3 is 18 amino acids. The V gene lost 4 bases and the J gene lost 7 bases, with 26 bases spanning the gap. Germline CDR1 SGHTA, CDR2 FQGNSA. Full variable domain (missing parts from reference TRBV7-2 and TRBJ2-1): GAGVSQSPSNKVTEKGKDVELRCDPISGHTALYWYRQSLGQGLEFLIYFQGNSAPDKSGLPSDRFSAERTGGSVSTLTIQRTQQEDSAVYLCASSSPHLGGGASNEQFFGPGTRLTVL.

This clone was recorded only once. The chain employs TRBV5-1 and TRBJ2-5; D is undetermined. This CDR3 region has 14 residues. Germline lookup yields CDR1 SGHRS and CDR2 YFSETQ. The V end lost 0 bases, the J end lost 0 bases, and 6 bases lay between the germline ends. CDR3 DNA: TGCGCCAGCAGCTTGGAGGCGTACCAAGAGACCCAGTACTTC. Residues: CASSLEAYQETQYF.

This rearrangement joins TRBV7-2 to TRBJ1-5; possible D gene TRBD1, 5 bases. Germline CDR1 reads SGHTA; CDR2 reads FQGNSA. With 1 base removed from V and 7 bases from J, the gap between germline ends came to 17 bases. This CDR3 contains 16 residues. In DNA form, the CDR3 reads TGTGCCAGCAGCTTAGTATATTGGGGGAAAGGCCAGCCCCAGCATTTT. This sequence encodes CASSLVYWGKGQPQHF.

This chain uses TRBV11-1 with TRBJ2-1, with D uncertain. The ends were cut back, 2 bases at V and 4 bases at J, with 9 bases in the middle. This CDR3 has 14 amino acids. The germline V gene has CDR1 SGHAT and CDR2 FQDESV (reference sequence). Here the CDR3 reads CASSLRPGYNEQFF. Here the CDR3 DNA reads TGTGCCAGCAGCTTAAGGCCTGGGTACAATGAGCAGTTCTTC.

This chain links TRBV19 with TRBJ1-5; D not resolved. V lost 3 bases and J 7 bases, leaving 19 bases between the germline ends. The CDR3 contains 16 residues. Germline CDR1 and CDR2: LNHDA and SQIVND (reference sequence). The CDR3 region is CASSILFGGPGQPQHF. For the CDR3, the DNA is TGTGCCAGTAGTATTCTCTTTGGTGGTCCGGGACAGCCCCAGCATTTT.

This clone has just a few counts. The chain recombines TRBV5-1 with TRBJ1-2, with D maybe TRBD1 (5 bases). Trimming took off 4 bases at V and 4 bases at J, with 14 bases between the two ends. The CDR3 consists of 14 residues. Germline assignment: CDR1 SGHRS and CDR2 YFSETQ. In DNA form, the CDR3 reads TGCGCCAGCAGCATCCCAGGGACCAGCTATGGCTACACCTTC. Translated: CASSIPGTSYGYTF.

V usage is TRBV2 and J usage is TRBJ1-1, with 7 bases lining up with TRBD1. Germline V CDR1 and CDR2: SNHLY, FYNNEI. The CDR3 sequence is 14 residues long. V shed 5 bases and J 2 bases; nucleotides not matched to a gene: 5. CDR3 sequence reads: CASSPTGLNTEAFF. CDR3 in DNA: TGTGCCAGCAGTCCGACAGGGTTAAACACTGAAGCTTTCTTT.

J is TRBJ2-7 and V is TRBV4-1; D is ambiguous. CDR1 is MGHRA and CDR2 is YSYEKL in the germline V gene. The CDR3 runs to 14 residues. Between the trimmed V and J ends, which lost 1 base and 0 bases, there was a span of 7 bases. The CDR3 sequence: CASSQVLNSYEQYF. CDR3 nucleotides: TGCGCCAGCAGCCAAGTTCTAAACTCCTACGAGCAGTACTTC.

This sequence joins TRBV20-1 and TRBJ1-1; D is undetermined. CDR1 DFQATT and CDR2 SNEGSKA come from the germline V gene (reference sequence). Trimming removed 6 bases from V and 0 bases from J, with 5 bases in between. The CDR3 is 11 amino acids. The chain's CDR3 is CSAVLNTEAFF. The CDR3 DNA follows: TGCAGTGCCGTATTGAACACTGAAGCTTTCTTT.

The V and J genes are TRBV4-1 and TRBJ1-6; a weak D match, TRBD1 (6 bases). The CDR3 has 17 amino acids. Trimming pared 2 bases from V and 3 bases from J, leaving 14 bases between. CDR1 is MGHRA and CDR2 is YSYEKL in the germline V gene. DNA of the CDR3: TGCGCCAGCAGCCAACAACAGGGTATAGGCTATAATTCACCCCTCCACTTT. It is translated as CASSQQQGIGYNSPLHF.

V and J are TRBV6-6 and TRBJ1-2; 7 nucleotides line up with TRBD1. The CDR3 length is 14 residues. V lost 6 bases and J lost 4; bases outside the gene matches: 8. CDR1 MNHNY and CDR2 SVGAGI come from the germline V gene (reference sequence). The CDR3 DNA reads TGTGCCAGCAGCGTCCCGGGACAGAGCTATGGCTACACCTTC. This translates into CASSVPGQSYGYTF.

The rearrangement joins TRBV7-2 to TRBJ1-2; D gene unclear. The germline V and J ends were trimmed by 0 bases and 8 bases, with 16 bases remaining between them. Germline values: CDR1 SGHTA, CDR2 FQGNSA. The CDR3 is 15 amino acids. The CDR3 protein is CASSLARREGIGYTF. DNA for the CDR3: TGTGCCAGCAGCTTAGCTCGTCGGGAAGGGATCGGCTACACCTTC.

The chain links TRBV9 to TRBJ1-5; D possibly corresponds to TRBD1 (6 bases). Germline values: CDR1 SGDLS, CDR2 YYNGEE. V lost 4 bases to trimming and J lost 3 bases, with 20 bases between them. This CDR3 has 17 residues. The CDR3 bases are TGTGCCAGCAGCCACATACAGGGTGCCGGGGACAATCAGCCCCAGCATTTT. It specifies CASSHIQGAGDNQPQHF.

This CDR3 is CASSFSGVYEQYF. As DNA, the CDR3 is TGTGCCAGCAGCTTTTCAGGGGTCTACGAGCAGTACTTC. The chain has TRBV7-9 and TRBJ2-7; D possibly corresponds to TRBD1 (6 bases). This CDR3 has 13 amino acids. CDR1 SEHNR and CDR2 FQNEAQ come from the germline V gene (reference sequence). V was pared by 3 bases and J by 3 bases, with 9 bases between.

The chain employs TRBV15 and TRBJ1-5, with D unresolved. V lost 0 bases, J lost 7 bases, and 10 bases lay in between. The CDR3 consists of 14 residues. Germline CDR1 and CDR2: LNHNV and YYDKDF (reference sequence). CDR3 region: CATSRDNGVQPQHF. In DNA, the CDR3 is TGTGCCACCAGCAGAGATAATGGGGTGCAGCCCCAGCATTTT.

The chain uses TRBV13 and TRBJ2-3, with D perhaps TRBD2 (6 bases). V was trimmed by 2 bases and J by 4 bases, leaving 22 bases between them. This CDR3 has 18 amino acids. Germline CDR1 PRHDT, CDR2 FYEKMQ (reference sequence). The CDR3 loop is CASSLTPGRDPHPDTQYF. CDR3 nucleotide sequence: TGTGCCAGCAGCTTAACTCCTGGGCGGGACCCCCACCCAGATACGCAGTATTTT.